This TCR beta chain emerged from a study of cytomegalovirus exposure and HLA in healthy donors. Study-wide results and limits: Upon later analysis, TCR association rates were observed to vary by HLA locus, being highest for DRB1 and lowest for HLA-C.

This CDR3 region has 16 residues. CDR1 is SGHVS, CDR2 FNYEAQ, per germline. V lost 2 bases and J lost 2; bases outside the gene matches: 8. Concerning this clone: Its antigen is unknown.

Both 60 Vbeta primers and 13 Jbeta primers went into the PCR. Clones were sequenced by immunoSEQ multiplex PCR, and TCRdb holds only the in-frame ones, with some missing. The table includes fewer than 180,000 clones, roughly three quarters detected once. The TCR originated in a human donor in good health. The sample taken for sequencing was PBMCs. This chain joins TRBV7-6 and TRBJ2-7; 8 bases line up with TRBD2. CDR3 nucleotides: TGTGCCAGCAGCTTACTCCAAGCGGGAGTTGCCTACGAGCAGTACTTC. Translating gives CASSLLQAGVAYEQYF.